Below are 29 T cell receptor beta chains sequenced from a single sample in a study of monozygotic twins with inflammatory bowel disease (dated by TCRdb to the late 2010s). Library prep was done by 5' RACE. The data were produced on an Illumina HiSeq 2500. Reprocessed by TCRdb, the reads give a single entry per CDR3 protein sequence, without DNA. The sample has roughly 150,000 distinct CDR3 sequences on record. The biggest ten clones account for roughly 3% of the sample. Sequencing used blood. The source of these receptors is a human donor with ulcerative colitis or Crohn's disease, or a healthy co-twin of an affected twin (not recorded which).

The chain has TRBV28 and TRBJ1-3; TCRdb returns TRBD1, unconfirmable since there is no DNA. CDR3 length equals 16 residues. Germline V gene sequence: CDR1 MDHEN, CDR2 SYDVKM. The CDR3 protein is CASSSPTEATGNTIYF.

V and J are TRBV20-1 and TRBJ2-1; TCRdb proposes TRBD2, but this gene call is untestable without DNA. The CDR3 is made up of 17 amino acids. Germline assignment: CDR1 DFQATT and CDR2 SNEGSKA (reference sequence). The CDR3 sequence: CSAKTSTSGPTYNEQFF.

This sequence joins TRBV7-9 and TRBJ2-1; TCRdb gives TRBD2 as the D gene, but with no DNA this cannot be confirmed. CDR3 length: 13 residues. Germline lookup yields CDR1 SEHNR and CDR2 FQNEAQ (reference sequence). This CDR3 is CASSLAGRGEQFF.

CDR3: CASSLVPSGIYEQYF. This chain connects TRBV5-1 to TRBJ2-7; absent DNA, TCRdb's TRBD2 call cannot be checked. This CDR3 comprises 15 residues. Germline CDR1 is SGHRS and CDR2 is YFSETQ.

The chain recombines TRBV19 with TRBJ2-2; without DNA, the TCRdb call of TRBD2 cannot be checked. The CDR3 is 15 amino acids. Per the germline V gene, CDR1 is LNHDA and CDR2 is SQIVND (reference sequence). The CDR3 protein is CASSRLAENTGELFF.

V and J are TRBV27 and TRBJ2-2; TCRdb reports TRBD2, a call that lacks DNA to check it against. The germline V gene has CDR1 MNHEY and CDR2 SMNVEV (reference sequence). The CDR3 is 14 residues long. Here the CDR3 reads CASRGGAVTGELFF.

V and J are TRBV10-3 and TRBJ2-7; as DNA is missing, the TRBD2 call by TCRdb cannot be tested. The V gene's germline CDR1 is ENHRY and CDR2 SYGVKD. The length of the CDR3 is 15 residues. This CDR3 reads CAISEGTSGSDEQYF.

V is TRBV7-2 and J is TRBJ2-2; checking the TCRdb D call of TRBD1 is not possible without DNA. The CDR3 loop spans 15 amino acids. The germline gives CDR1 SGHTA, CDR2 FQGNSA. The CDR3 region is CASSLDAGGSGELFF.

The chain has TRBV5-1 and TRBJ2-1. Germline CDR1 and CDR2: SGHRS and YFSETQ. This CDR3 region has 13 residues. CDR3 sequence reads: CASSDDPYNEQFF.

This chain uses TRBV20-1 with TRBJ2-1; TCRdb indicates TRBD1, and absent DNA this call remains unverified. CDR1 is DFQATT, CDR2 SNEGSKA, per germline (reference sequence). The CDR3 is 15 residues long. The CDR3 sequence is CSARTGQGEYNEQFF.

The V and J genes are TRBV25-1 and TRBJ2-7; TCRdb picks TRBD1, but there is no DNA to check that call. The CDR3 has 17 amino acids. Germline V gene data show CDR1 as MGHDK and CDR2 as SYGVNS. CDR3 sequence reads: CASSGLKPGQGPYEQYF.

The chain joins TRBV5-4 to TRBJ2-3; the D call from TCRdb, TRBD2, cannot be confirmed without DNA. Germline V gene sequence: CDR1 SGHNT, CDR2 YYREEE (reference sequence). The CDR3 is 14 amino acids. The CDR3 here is CASSVGGPADTQYF.

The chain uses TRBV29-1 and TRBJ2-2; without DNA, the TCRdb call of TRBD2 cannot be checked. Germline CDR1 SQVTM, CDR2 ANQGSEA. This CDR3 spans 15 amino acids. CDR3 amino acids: CSVRRGLADTGELFF.

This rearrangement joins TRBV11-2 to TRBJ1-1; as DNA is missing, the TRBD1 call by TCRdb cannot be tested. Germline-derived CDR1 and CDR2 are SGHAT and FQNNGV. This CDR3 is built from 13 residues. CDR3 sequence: CASSVDRKTEAFF.

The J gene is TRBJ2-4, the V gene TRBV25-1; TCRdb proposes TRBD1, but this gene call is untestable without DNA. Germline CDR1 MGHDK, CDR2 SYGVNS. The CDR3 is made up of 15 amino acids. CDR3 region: CASSERARTGKIQYF.

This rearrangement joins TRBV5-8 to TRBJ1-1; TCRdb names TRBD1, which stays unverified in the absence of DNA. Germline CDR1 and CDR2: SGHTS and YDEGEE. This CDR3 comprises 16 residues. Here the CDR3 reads CASSSPGPIMNTEAFF.

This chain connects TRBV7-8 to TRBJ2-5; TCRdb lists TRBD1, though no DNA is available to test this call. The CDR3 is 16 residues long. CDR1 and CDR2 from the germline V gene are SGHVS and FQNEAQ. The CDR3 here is CASSPHNQGARETQYF.

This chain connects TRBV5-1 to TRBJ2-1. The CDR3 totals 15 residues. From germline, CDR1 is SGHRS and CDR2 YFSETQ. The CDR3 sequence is CASSSDRGSYNEQFF.

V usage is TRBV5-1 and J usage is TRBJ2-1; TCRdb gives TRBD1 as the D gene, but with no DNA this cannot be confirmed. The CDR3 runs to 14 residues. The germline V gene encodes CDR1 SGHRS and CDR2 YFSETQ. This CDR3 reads CASSSRTGGNEQFF.

CDR3 in amino acids: CASTRQTAPNEKLFF. The chain links TRBV28 to TRBJ1-4; TCRdb's D gene call, TRBD1, goes unchecked for lack of DNA. The germline CDR1 and CDR2 sequences are MDHEN and SYDVKM. The CDR3 length is 15 residues. Full variable domain (outside the CDR3, taken from reference TRBV28 and TRBJ1-4): DVKVTQSSRYLVKRTGEKVFLECVQDMDHENMFWYRQDPGLGLRLIYFSYDVKMKEKGDIPEGYSVSREKKERFSLILESASTNQTSMYLCASTRQTAPNEKLFFGSGTQLSVL.

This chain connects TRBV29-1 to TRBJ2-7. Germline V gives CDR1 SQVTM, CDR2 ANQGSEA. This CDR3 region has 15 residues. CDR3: CSVGGTTISSYEQYF.

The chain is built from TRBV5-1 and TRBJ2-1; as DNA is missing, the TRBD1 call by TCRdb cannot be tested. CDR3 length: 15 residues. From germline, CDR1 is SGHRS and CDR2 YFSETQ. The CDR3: CASSLQGDSYNEQFF.

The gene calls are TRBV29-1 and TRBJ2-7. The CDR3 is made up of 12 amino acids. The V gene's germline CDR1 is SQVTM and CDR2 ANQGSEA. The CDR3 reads CSVEEGMDEQYF.

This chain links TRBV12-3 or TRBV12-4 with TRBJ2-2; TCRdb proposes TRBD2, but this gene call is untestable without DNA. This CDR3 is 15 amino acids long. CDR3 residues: CASSFGTSNTGELFF.

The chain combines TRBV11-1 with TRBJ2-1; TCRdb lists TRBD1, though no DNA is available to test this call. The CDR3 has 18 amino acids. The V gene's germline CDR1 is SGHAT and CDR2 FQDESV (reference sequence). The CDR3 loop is CASSLGRYRGARYNEQFF.

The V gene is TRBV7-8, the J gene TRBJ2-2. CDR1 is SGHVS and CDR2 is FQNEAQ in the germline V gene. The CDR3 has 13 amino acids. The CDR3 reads CASSLGITGELFF.

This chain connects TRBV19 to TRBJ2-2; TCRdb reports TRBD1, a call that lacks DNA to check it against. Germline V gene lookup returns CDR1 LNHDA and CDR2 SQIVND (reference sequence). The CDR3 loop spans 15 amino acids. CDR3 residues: CASSIKTGPTGELFF.

The chain's CDR3 is CASSLAGGLTYGYTF. This chain joins TRBV7-9 and TRBJ1-2; as DNA is missing, the TRBD1 call by TCRdb cannot be tested. Germline values: CDR1 SEHNR, CDR2 FQNEAQ (reference sequence). The CDR3 spans 15 residues.

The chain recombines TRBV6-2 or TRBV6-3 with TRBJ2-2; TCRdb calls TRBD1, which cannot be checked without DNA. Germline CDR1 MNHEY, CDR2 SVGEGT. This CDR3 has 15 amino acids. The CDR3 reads CASRSGTGNTGELFF.